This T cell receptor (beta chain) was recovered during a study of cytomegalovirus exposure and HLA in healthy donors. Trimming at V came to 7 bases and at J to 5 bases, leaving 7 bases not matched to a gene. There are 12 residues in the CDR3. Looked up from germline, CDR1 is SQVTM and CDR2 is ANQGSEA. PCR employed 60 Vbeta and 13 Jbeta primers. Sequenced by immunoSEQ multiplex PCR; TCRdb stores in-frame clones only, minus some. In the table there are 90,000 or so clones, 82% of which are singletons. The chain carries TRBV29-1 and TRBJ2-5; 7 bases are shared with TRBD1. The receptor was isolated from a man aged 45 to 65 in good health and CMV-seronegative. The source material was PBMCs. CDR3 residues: CSARQGRETQYF. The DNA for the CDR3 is TGCAGCGCAAGACAGGGCCGTGAGACCCAGTACTTC. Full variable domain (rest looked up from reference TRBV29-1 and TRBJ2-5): SAVISQKPSRDICQRGTSLTIQCQVDSQVTMMFWYRQQPGQSLTLIATANQGSEATYESGFVIDKFPISRPNLTFSTLTVSNMSPEDSSIYLCSARQGRETQYFGPGTRLLVL.